The 22 T cell receptor beta chains presented below share a single source sample, sequenced in a study of low-dose radiotherapy and immunotherapy resistance in tumors. Time point defined: after trial treatment. As to treatment: LDRT plus nivolumab, ipilimumab, low-dose cyclophosphamide and aspirin (RACIN trial). TRAV- and TRBV-specific primers, spanning alpha and beta chains, primed first-strand cDNA. It was with a constant-region primer and a V-primer adapter that TCRs were amplified over roughly 19 PCR cycles. Via MiXCR, TCRdb re-called the reads, giving one row per CDR3 protein. This table holds 40,000 or so distinct CDR3 sequences, under 30% found once. The source was PBMCs, collected after low-dose radiotherapy plus immunotherapy. These receptors were obtained from a male donor with prostate cancer.

This clonotype was seen ten or more times. The chain carries TRBV12-3 or TRBV12-4 and TRBJ1-1, with a weak D call TRBD1 (5 bases). The CDR3 extends over 14 amino acids. V was pared by 6 bases and J by 1 base, with 12 bases between. The CDR3 DNA follows: TGTGCCAGCAGCGACACGGGGGGGAACACTGAAGCTTTCTTT. This sequence encodes CASSDTGGNTEAFF.

This clonotype showed up many times. The gene calls are TRBV2 and TRBJ2-2; D is possibly TRBD1 (6 bases). The germline gives CDR1 SNHLY, CDR2 FYNNEI. V shed 10 bases and J shed 0 bases, with 18 bases lying between them. CDR3 length equals 16 residues. The CDR3 DNA reads TGTGCCACCCAGGGGATGGGGGCTCCGAACACCGGGGAGCTGTTTTTT. Translation: CATQGMGAPNTGELFF.

This clonotype was detected only a few times. The limits of the CDR3 on the DNA are not certain, so only TCRdb's listed CDR3 is given. This CDR3 is CSARPSGGPNTGELFFFFF. The rearrangement links TRBV20-1 to TRBJ2-2; the table calls TRBD2, which could not be checked here. The CDR3 is 19 amino acids long, termini counted. From germline, CDR1 is DFQATT and CDR2 SNEGSKA (reference sequence).

The chain couples TRBV5-1 to TRBJ1-1; 9 bases fit TRBD1. The CDR3 runs 15 residues. Germline-derived CDR1 and CDR2 are SGHRS and YFSETQ. Trimming removed 0 bases from V and 6 bases from J; junction bases left unmatched: 6. CDR3 DNA: TGCGCCAGCAGCTTGGGTTGGACAGGGGATGCTGAAGCTTTCTTT. Translation: CASSLGWTGDAEAFF. The full variable domain, rest sourced from reference TRBV5-1 and TRBJ1-1, is KAGVTQTPRYLIKTRGQQVTLSCSPISGHRSVSWYQQTPGQGLQFLFEYFSETQRNKGNFPGRFSGRQFSNSRSEMNVSTLELGDSALYLCASSLGWTGDAEAFFGQGTRLTVV.

This clonotype was picked up a small number of times. Given a far larger clone just one base away, this is likely a sequencing read error. The CDR3 is CATAGRRYNEQYF. The CDR3 DNA reads TGTGCCACGGCCGGGAGAAGGTACAATGAGCAGTACTTC. The rearrangement links TRBV28 to TRBJ2-7, with D perhaps TRBD2 (6 bases). The germline CDR1 and CDR2 sequences are MDHEN and SYDVKM. The ends were cut back, 10 bases at V and 7 bases at J, with 20 bases in the middle. This CDR3 contains 13 residues.

This clonotype was counted ten times or more. The rearrangement joins TRBV7-3 to TRBJ1-2; 9 positions match TRBD1. Germline CDR1 and CDR2: SGHTA and FQGTGA. The trim removed 1 base at V and 6 bases at J, leaving 18 bases unmatched. CDR3 length: 19 amino acids. CDR3 loop: CASSLNPRQGVRGGNGYTF. CDR3 DNA: TGTGCCAGCAGCTTAAACCCCCGACAGGGGGTCCGGGGGGGGAATGGCTACACCTTC.

Many counts were recorded for this clonotype. The J gene is TRBJ1-1, the V gene TRBV2; possible D gene TRBD1, 6 bases. V was shortened by 7 bases and J by 1 base, with 16 bases between the two germline ends. The CDR3 runs 15 residues. CDR1 is SNHLY, CDR2 FYNNEI, per germline. The CDR3 loop reads CASTRREQGNTEAFF. The CDR3 DNA follows: TGTGCCAGCACCCGAAGGGAACAGGGGAACACTGAAGCTTTCTTT.

This clonotype was counted a single time. This likely reflects a read error, since a far larger clone is one base away. Lacking the conserved final phenylalanine or tryptophan, this CDR3 likely reflects a read error. The chain carries TRBV6-8 and TRBJ1-3; D is unclear. Germline V gene sequence: CDR1 MNHGY, CDR2 SAAAGT. CDR3 length equals 15 residues. Here the CDR3 reads CASSYSESGGTTIYC. CDR3 nucleotides: TGTGCCAGCAGTTACTCGGAAAGCGGTGGAACCACCATATATTGT.

Notes on this clonotype: A far larger clone is off by one base, so a read error is likely. The chain carries TRBV20-1 and TRBJ2-7, with 8 bases lining up with TRBD2. The V segment lost 1 base and the J segment 7 bases; nucleotides outside the gene matches: 18. The CDR3 runs to 17 residues. The germline V gene encodes CDR1 DFQATT and CDR2 SNEGSKA (reference sequence). CDR3 bases: TGCAGTGCTAGAGGAGACCCGGGGGGGGCCTCCTACAATGAGCAGTACTTC. This translates into CSARGDPGGASYNEQYF.

In this sample, this clonotype turned up many times. This chain connects TRBV18 to TRBJ1-2, with 7 bases that match TRBD1. The CDR3 contains 15 residues. Trimming at V came to 3 bases and at J to 4 bases, leaving 8 bases not matched to a gene. Germline V lookup: CDR1 KGHSH, CDR2 LQKENI. CDR3 nucleotide sequence: TGTGCCAGCTCACCGTCGGGACAGCTAGGCTATGGCTACACCTTC. Its translation: CASSPSGQLGYGYTF.

In its sample, this clonotype was seen many times. The J gene is TRBJ1-2, the V gene TRBV14, with a possible D match to TRBD1 (5 bases). The germline V gene encodes CDR1 SGHDN and CDR2 FVKESK. This CDR3 contains 15 residues. V was clipped by 4 bases and J by 7 bases, with 19 bases between them. CDR3 loop: CASSPLRKGPPGYTF. CDR3 DNA sequence: TGTGCCAGCAGCCCTTTAAGAAAGGGACCCCCTGGCTACACCTTC.

This clonotype was observed at least ten times. The chain combines TRBV20-1 with TRBJ2-7, with TRBD1 identical over 9 bases. The junction had 5 bases not matched to a gene; V was cut back by 6 bases and J by 5 bases. This CDR3 contains 12 residues. Germline lookup yields CDR1 DFQATT and CDR2 SNEGSKA (reference sequence). CDR3 in amino acids: CSAGQGKNEQYF. Here the CDR3 DNA reads TGCAGTGCCGGACAGGGGAAAAACGAGCAGTACTTC.

This clonotype has ten or more counts. This chain links TRBV14 with TRBJ2-5, with D unclear. The CDR3 runs 11 residues. Germline V gene data show CDR1 as SGHDN and CDR2 as FVKESK. V was shortened by 0 bases and J by 5 bases, with 1 base between the two germline ends. Here the CDR3 reads CASSQDETQYF. Written as DNA, the CDR3 is TGTGCCAGCAGCCAAGACGAGACCCAGTACTTC.

This clonotype was recorded many times. V and J are TRBV3-1 and TRBJ2-7; 8 bases are a match to TRBD1. The germline V gene encodes CDR1 LGHDT and CDR2 YNNKEL (reference sequence). CDR3 length equals 15 residues. The V and J ends lost 5 bases and 3 bases, in that order; junction bases with no gene match: 9. The CDR3 is CASSATGVPLYEQYF. The CDR3 bases are TGTGCCAGCAGCGCGACAGGGGTACCACTCTACGAGCAGTACTTC.

In its sample, this clonotype was seen many times. As DNA, the CDR3 is TGTGCCAGCAGTCCATCACCGGGACTCGGGAGCTCCTACAATGAGCAGTTCTTC. Protein sequence: CASSPSPGLGSSYNEQFF. The chain combines TRBV28 with TRBJ2-1; weak D call: TRBD2 (6 bases). V lost 5 bases, J lost 0 bases, and 20 bases lay in between. In germline, CDR1 is MDHEN, CDR2 SYDVKM. This CDR3 is 18 amino acids long.

This clonotype came up many times. V is TRBV20-1 and J is TRBJ2-7; 8 nucleotides agree with TRBD1. The CDR3 contains 14 residues. J lost 5 bases, V lost 2 bases, and 8 bases had no gene match. CDR1 is DFQATT and CDR2 is SNEGSKA in the germline V gene (reference sequence). The DNA of the CDR3 is TGCAGTGCTAGACGGGACAGGAACCAGGACGAGCAGTACTTC. As protein: CSARRDRNQDEQYF.

This clonotype was picked up many times. The chain couples TRBV20-1 to TRBJ2-2; D gene unclear. CDR1 DFQATT and CDR2 SNEGSKA come from the germline V gene (reference sequence). CDR3 length: 14 residues. Trimming took 3 bases from V and 7 from J, leaving 15 bases between them. CDR3 in DNA: TGCAGTGCTAGTAAGGGTCAGCTCGACGGGGAGCTGTTTTTT. It encodes CSASKGQLDGELFF.

This clonotype has ten or more counts. The V and J genes are TRBV7-9 and TRBJ2-5; perhaps D is TRBD1 or TRBD2 (7 bases each). The CDR3 extends over 14 amino acids. V lost 3 bases to trimming and J lost 6 bases, with 14 bases between them. Germline V lookup: CDR1 SEHNR, CDR2 FQNEAQ (reference sequence). The CDR3 protein is CASSLGGTVKTQYF. CDR3 DNA sequence: TGTGCCAGCAGCTTGGGAGGGACAGTGAAGACCCAGTACTTC.

The sample holds a few counts of this clonotype. The V gene is TRBV6-2 or TRBV6-3, the J gene TRBJ2-5; TRBD2 agrees at 9 bases. CDR1 and CDR2 (germline): MNHEY, SVGEGT. With 6 bases clipped from V and 4 bases from J, the junction kept 3 bases outside the gene matches. CDR3 length: 13 amino acids. The DNA for the CDR3 is TGTGCCAGCAGAGCTAGCGGGGCAGAGACCCAGTACTTC. Translated: CASRASGAETQYF.

The chain is built from TRBV11-2 and TRBJ2-2, with a weak D call TRBD1 (6 bases). V lost 2 bases and J 4 bases, leaving 11 bases between the germline ends. Germline V gene data show CDR1 as SGHAT and CDR2 as FQNNGV. The CDR3 covers 15 residues. The CDR3 nucleotides are TGTGCCAGCAGCTTAACAGGGTATGGCACCGGGGAGCTGTTTTTT. It is translated as CASSLTGYGTGELFF.

This clonotype was counted a single time. This chain joins TRBV2 and TRBJ2-7, with D unclear. CDR3 length: 10 residues. Germline loops: CDR1 SNHLY, CDR2 FYNNEI. With 8 bases removed from V and 2 bases from J, the gap between germline ends came to 4 bases. The DNA for the CDR3 is TGTGCCAGCGGTACCTACGAGCAGTACTTC. Translation gives CASGTYEQYF.

This clonotype has at least ten counts. The genes are TRBV30 and TRBJ2-1, with 8 bases matching TRBD2. Trimming took 0 bases from V and 2 from J; bases not matched to a gene: 9. Germline V CDR1 and CDR2: GTSNPN, SVGIG (reference sequence). There are 17 residues in the CDR3. The CDR3 sequence: CAWSVLQGAGAYNEQFF. Written as DNA, the CDR3 is TGTGCCTGGAGTGTACTGCAAGGAGCGGGGGCCTACAATGAGCAGTTCTTC.